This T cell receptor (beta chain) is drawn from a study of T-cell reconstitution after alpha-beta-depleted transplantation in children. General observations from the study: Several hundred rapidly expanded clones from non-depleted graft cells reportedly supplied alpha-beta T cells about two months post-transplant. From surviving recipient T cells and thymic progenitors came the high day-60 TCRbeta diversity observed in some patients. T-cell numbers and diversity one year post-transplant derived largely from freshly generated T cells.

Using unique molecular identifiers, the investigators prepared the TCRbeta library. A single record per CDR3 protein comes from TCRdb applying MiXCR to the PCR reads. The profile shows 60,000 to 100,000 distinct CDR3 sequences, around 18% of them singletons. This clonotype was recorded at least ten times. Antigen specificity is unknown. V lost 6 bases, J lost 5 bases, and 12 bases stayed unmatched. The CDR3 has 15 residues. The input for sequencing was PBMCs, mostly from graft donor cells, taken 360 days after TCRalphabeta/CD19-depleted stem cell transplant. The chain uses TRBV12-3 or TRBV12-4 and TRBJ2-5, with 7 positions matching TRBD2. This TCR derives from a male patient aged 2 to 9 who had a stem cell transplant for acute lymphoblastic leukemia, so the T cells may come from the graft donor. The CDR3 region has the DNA TGTGCCAGCAGCTCACGCCTCGGACTAGTGGAGACCCAGTACTTC. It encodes CASSSRLGLVETQYF.